The 19 T cell receptor beta chains below all came from one sample that was sequenced in a study of cytomegalovirus exposure and HLA in healthy donors. Vbeta (60) and Jbeta (13) primers were used in the PCR. Sequenced by immunoSEQ multiplex PCR; TCRdb stores in-frame clones only, minus some. The top ten hold 20% to 25% of the sample, which has around 90,000 clones, approximately 64% seen once. Sequencing was carried out using PBMCs. Receptors were obtained from a woman in her forties or fifties in good health and CMV-seropositive.

This sequence joins TRBV11-2 and TRBJ2-7; 10 bases agree with TRBD1. The V gene end was trimmed by 5 bases and the J gene end by 2 bases; junction bases not matched to a gene: 6. The CDR3 consists of 15 residues. The germline V gene encodes CDR1 SGHAT and CDR2 FQNNGV. The CDR3 bases are TGTGCCAGCAGCCGTACCGGGACAGGGGCCTACGAGCAGTACTTC. Translation: CASSRTGTGAYEQYF.

This clone was seen just once. The V and J genes are TRBV11-3 and TRBJ1-2; D is uncertain. V lost 3 bases and J 1 base, leaving 12 bases between the germline ends. The CDR3 is made up of 15 amino acids. Germline CDR1 is SGHNT and CDR2 is YENEEA. CDR3 bases: TGTGCCAGCAGCTTTGACACCTCAAATAACTATGGCTACACCTTC. Encoded protein: CASSFDTSNNYGYTF.

The chain is built from TRBV28 and TRBJ2-1; weak D call: TRBD1 (5 bases). The CDR3 is made up of 16 amino acids. Trimming pared 3 bases from V and 1 base from J, leaving 13 bases between. Germline loops: CDR1 MDHEN, CDR2 SYDVKM. CDR3 loop: CASSFVQGKSYNEQFF. Written as DNA, the CDR3 is TGTGCCAGCAGTTTCGTCCAGGGCAAATCCTACAATGAGCAGTTCTTC. Combining the CDR3 with reference TRBV28 and TRBJ2-1 gives the whole variable domain DVKVTQSSRYLVKRTGEKVFLECVQDMDHENMFWYRQDPGLGLRLIYFSYDVKMKEKGDIPEGYSVSREKKERFSLILESASTNQTSMYLCASSFVQGKSYNEQFFGPGTRLTVL.

The chain employs TRBV28 and TRBJ2-1; 13 bases are shared with TRBD2. There are 16 residues in the CDR3. V was clipped by 5 bases and J by 8 bases; unmatched bases: 9. Germline V CDR1 and CDR2: MDHEN, SYDVKM. Here the CDR3 reads CASSPRLAGGVYEQFF. The CDR3 region has the DNA TGTGCCAGCAGTCCCCGACTAGCGGGAGGTGTATATGAGCAGTTCTTC.

DNA for the CDR3: TGTGCCAGCAGCTTAGGGGGCGTCCGCTCCTATAATTCACCCCTCCACTTT. Its protein is CASSLGGVRSYNSPLHF. The chain carries TRBV5-4 and TRBJ1-6, with 7 bases aligning to TRBD1. Unmatched junction bases numbered 5, after V lost 2 bases and J lost 0 bases. The CDR3 sequence is 17 residues long. Germline V lookup: CDR1 SGHNT, CDR2 YYREEE (reference sequence).

The chain combines TRBV7-9 with TRBJ2-6; tentatively, D is TRBD2 (5 bases). The CDR3 spans 18 residues. V lost 5 bases to trimming and J lost 4 bases, with 21 bases between them. Looked up from germline, CDR1 is SEHNR and CDR2 is FQNEAQ (reference sequence). Written as DNA, the CDR3 is TGTGCCAGCAGCAGAGAGGGTCAGTTTACGGGGGGGGCCAACGTCCTGACTTTC. It translates to CASSREGQFTGGANVLTF. Together with reference TRBV7-9 and TRBJ2-6, the CDR3 gives the full variable domain: DTGVSQNPRHKITKRGQNVTFRCDPISEHNRLYWYRQTLGQGPEFLTYFQNEAQLEKSRLLSDRFSAERPKGSFSTLEIQRTEQGDSAMYLCASSREGQFTGGANVLTFGAGSRLTVL.

The chain joins TRBV6-1 to TRBJ1-5, with D unresolved. This CDR3 contains 14 residues. V was shortened by 1 base and J by 1 base, with 5 bases between the two germline ends. CDR1 is MNHNS and CDR2 is SASEGT in the germline V gene. The CDR3 DNA is TGTGCCAGCAGTGAAGATGGCAGCAATCAGCCCCAGCATTTT. Translation gives CASSEDGSNQPQHF.

V is TRBV6-1 and J is TRBJ2-1, with 11 bases identical to TRBD2. Germline values: CDR1 MNHNS, CDR2 SASEGT. V dropped 7 bases and J dropped 10; count of bases not matched to a gene: 12. The length of the CDR3 is 15 residues. CDR3 residues: CASIQVGLAVEEQFF. The CDR3 DNA is TGTGCCAGCATCCAAGTGGGACTAGCGGTTGAGGAGCAGTTCTTC.

The chain employs TRBV30 and TRBJ1-3; TRBD1 is a possible D gene (6 bases). Germline V gives CDR1 GTSNPN, CDR2 SVGIG (reference sequence). The CDR3 covers 12 residues. V shed 4 bases and J shed 3 bases, with 7 bases lying between them. CDR3 region: CAWTGVGNTIYF. The CDR3 DNA is TGTGCCTGGACAGGGGTTGGAAACACCATATATTTT.

This rearrangement joins TRBV11-2 to TRBJ2-2, with a weak D call TRBD1 (6 bases). The CDR3 has 16 residues. Germline-derived CDR1 and CDR2 are SGHAT and FQNNGV. Trimming left V 5 bases short and J 0 bases short, with 13 bases between. CDR3 protein: CASSLQQGTNTGELFF. Written as DNA, the CDR3 is TGTGCCAGCAGCCTCCAACAGGGCACGAACACCGGGGAGCTGTTTTTT.

This chain links TRBV4-3 with TRBJ1-1; D remains ambiguous. The germline V gene has CDR1 LGHNA and CDR2 YSLEER. V shed 3 bases and J shed 6 bases, with 11 bases lying between them. The CDR3 length is 13 residues. CDR3 amino acids: CASSQVFQAEAFF. The CDR3 bases are TGCGCCAGCAGCCAGGTTTTTCAGGCTGAAGCTTTCTTT.

The chain employs TRBV5-6 and TRBJ2-7; no reliable D call. This CDR3 contains 15 residues. The germline V and J ends were trimmed by 2 bases and 5 bases, with 17 bases remaining between them. In germline, CDR1 is SGHDT, CDR2 YYEEEE. CDR3 amino acids: CASSFQAVPWDEQYF. The CDR3 DNA follows: TGTGCCAGCAGCTTTCAGGCAGTCCCTTGGGACGAGCAGTACTTC.

J is TRBJ2-1 and V is TRBV6-1; D gene uncertain. CDR1 is MNHNS and CDR2 is SASEGT in the germline V gene. The germline V and J ends were trimmed by 6 bases and 5 bases, with 5 bases remaining between them. This CDR3 region has 11 residues. CDR3 residues: CASSPNNEQFF. CDR3 DNA: TGTGCCAGCAGCCCTAACAATGAGCAGTTCTTC.

The chain uses TRBV5-6 and TRBJ1-1; D remains unclear. The V end was cut by 4 bases, the J end by 7 bases, with 17 bases between. The length of the CDR3 is 14 residues. Looked up from germline, CDR1 is SGHDT and CDR2 is YYEEEE. The CDR3 DNA reads as TGTGCCAGCAGCCTCTACCGTAATCTATTTGAAGCTTTCTTT. Its translation: CASSLYRNLFEAFF.

This clone was recorded at least ten times. The chain couples TRBV7-6 to TRBJ1-6; D uncertain. The V gene's germline CDR1 is SGHVS and CDR2 FNYEAQ. Trimming removed 8 bases from V and 7 bases from J, with 12 bases in between. The length of the CDR3 is 13 residues. The CDR3 sequence is CASAWSENSPLHF. CDR3 coding DNA: TGTGCCAGCGCGTGGTCCGAGAATTCACCCCTCCACTTT.

The sample holds a few counts of this clone. The rearrangement joins TRBV20-1 to TRBJ1-1; unclear D gene. The CDR3 is 11 amino acids. Germline V gene sequence: CDR1 DFQATT, CDR2 SNEGSKA (reference sequence). With 1 base removed from V and 6 bases from J, the gap between germline ends came to 6 bases. CDR3 in amino acids: CSARVVAEAFF. CDR3 DNA sequence: TGCAGTGCTAGAGTAGTCGCTGAAGCTTTCTTT.

The CDR3 DNA follows: TGTGCCAGCAGCTTAGGCCCGGGGGAGCAGTACTTC. It yields the protein CASSLGPGEQYF. This chain uses TRBV13 with TRBJ2-7, with a tentative D call TRBD2 (5 bases). Germline values: CDR1 PRHDT, CDR2 FYEKMQ (reference sequence). Deletions cut 0 bases from V and 7 bases from J, with 7 bases between. The CDR3 runs to 12 residues.

The chain joins TRBV14 to TRBJ1-6; a possible D gene is TRBD1 (6 bases). This CDR3 comprises 17 residues. V gave up 3 bases and J gave up 0 bases, with 12 bases separating them. Germline assignment: CDR1 SGHDN and CDR2 FVKESK. The CDR3 DNA is TGTGCCAGCAGCCATAACGACAGGAGCTCCTATAATTCACCCCTCCACTTT. Translation gives CASSHNDRSSYNSPLHF.

The genes are TRBV4-3 and TRBJ1-2, with TRBD1 matching over 9 bases. Germline V CDR1 and CDR2: LGHNA, YSLEER. The CDR3 has 15 residues. V gave up 5 bases and J gave up 5 bases; unmatched junction bases: 9. The CDR3 sequence is CASSVTGGWGYGYTF. Written as DNA, the CDR3 is TGCGCCAGCAGCGTGACAGGGGGTTGGGGTTATGGCTACACCTTC.